The subject of this entry is one TCR beta chain. Its antigen is unidentified. The record originates from a study of vaccination and CD4 T cells after COVID-19. Regarding treatment: approximately nine-day PBMC culture with coronavirus spike peptide pools or control peptides (ViraFEST assay). With the Oncomine TCR Beta short-read assay, DNA from cultured CD4+ T cells was sequenced. In TCRdb, the PCR reads were re-called with MiXCR into one record per CDR3 protein. The sample contains about 16,000 distinct CDR3 sequences, about 56% of which appear only once. The sequenced sample was CD4+ T cells from blood, cultured in vitro, obtained before SARS-CoV-2 vaccination. This receptor was identified in a human donor who had recovered from COVID-19.

CDR3 coding DNA: TGCAGTGCTACTAAGGGACAGGTCGTGGATTCACCCCTCCACTTT. It yields the protein CSATKGQVVDSPLHF. V usage is TRBV20-1 and J usage is TRBJ1-6, with TRBD1 identical over 8 bases. Germline V gives CDR1 DFQATT, CDR2 SNEGSKA (reference sequence). Trimming at V came to 4 bases and at J to 8 bases, leaving 10 bases not matched to a gene. The CDR3 spans 15 residues.